This TCR beta chain was observed in a study of T-cell reconstitution after alpha-beta-depleted transplantation in children. This clonotype was observed at least ten times. Its target is unknown. Study-wide results and limits: Hyperexpanded clones declined; after one year, newly produced T cells mostly supplied diversity. Day-60 TCRbeta diversity that was high in some patients was derived from surviving recipient T cells and thymic progenitors.

It was with unique molecular identifiers that the TCRbeta library was prepared. From the PCR reads, TCRdb called clonotypes with MiXCR, one entry per CDR3 protein. Of approximately 290,000 distinct CDR3 sequences listed, around 10% are singletons. The CDR3 runs 15 residues. Germline V CDR1 and CDR2: LNHDA, SQIVND (reference sequence). V shed 3 bases and J shed 8 bases, with 17 bases lying between them. This clonotype was sampled from a male patient aged 2 to 10 who had a stem cell transplant for chronic granulomatous disease, so the T cells may come from the graft donor. This chain links TRBV19 with TRBJ2-1; D perhaps matches TRBD2 (7 bases). Sequencing used peripheral blood, obtained 180 days after TCRalphabeta/CD19-depleted stem cell transplant. The CDR3 sequence: CASSIGGARLDEQFF. CDR3 DNA sequence: TGTGCCAGTAGTATTGGGGGGGCCCGCTTGGATGAGCAGTTCTTC. Variable domain in full (rest from reference TRBV19 and TRBJ2-1): DGGITQSPKYLFRKEGQNVTLSCEQNLNHDAMYWYRQDPGQGLRLIYYSQIVNDFQKGDIAEGYSVSREKKESFPLTVTSAQKNPTAFYLCASSIGGARLDEQFFGPGTRLTVL.